The 24 T cell receptor beta chains presented below share a single source sample, sequenced in a study of PD-1 blockade in classical Hodgkin lymphoma. Sequenced by immunoSEQ multiplex PCR; TCRdb stores in-frame clones only, minus some. The sample has some 33,000 clones; around 81% are singletons. Time point: cycle 4 day 1 (C4D1), after less than 7 weeks of nivolumab. Every single patient, without exception, relapsed after autologous stem cell transplantation, and brentuximab vedotin exposure varied. The specimen comprised peripheral blood mononuclear cells (PBMCs), sampled before the fourth cycle of nivolumab. The receptors here all came from a human donor with classical Hodgkin lymphoma.

The rearrangement uses TRBV7-3 and TRBJ2-3; D is undetermined. This CDR3 contains 13 residues. The V gene's germline CDR1 is SGHTA and CDR2 FQGTGA. The germline V and J ends were trimmed by 4 bases and 3 bases, with 8 bases remaining between them. Here the CDR3 reads CASSSYITDTQYF. The CDR3 DNA reads as TGTGCCAGCAGCTCATACATTACAGATACGCAGTATTTT.

The rearrangement uses TRBV5-6 and TRBJ2-5; D gene uncertain. Germline assignment: CDR1 SGHDT and CDR2 YYEEEE. The CDR3 has 14 amino acids. V lost 1 base and J lost 4, with 11 bases in between. This CDR3 is CASSLREPAETQYF. CDR3 in DNA: TGTGCCAGCAGCTTGAGGGAACCCGCAGAGACCCAGTACTTC.

J is TRBJ2-4 and V is TRBV7-2, with a possible D match to TRBD2 (6 bases). Germline V gene data show CDR1 as SGHTA and CDR2 as FQGNSA. This CDR3 region has 14 residues. V lost 6 bases to trimming and J lost 6 bases, with 15 bases between them. The CDR3 sequence is CASRGAGRGNIQYF. The CDR3 bases are TGTGCCAGCAGGGGAGCGGGCCGAGGAAACATTCAGTACTTC.

The V call is TRBV5-1, the J call TRBJ1-3; the D gene is possibly TRBD1 (5 bases). This CDR3 has 14 residues. Germline V gene sequence: CDR1 SGHRS, CDR2 YFSETQ. V lost 4 bases and J lost 4, with 12 bases in between. The CDR3 bases are TGCGCCAGCAGCCAGGGACTCTCAGGAAACACCATATATTTT. Encoded protein: CASSQGLSGNTIYF.

The table lists this clone with a count of one. The rearrangement links TRBV5-6 to TRBJ2-3; tentative D call: TRBD1 (6 bases). Germline V CDR1 and CDR2: SGHDT, YYEEEE. This CDR3 has 15 residues. Trimming left V 0 bases short and J 3 bases short, with 11 bases between. As DNA, the CDR3 is TGTGCCAGCAGCTTGGCCGCCCAGGGGACAGATACGCAGTATTTT. Translated: CASSLAAQGTDTQYF.

This chain links TRBV10-3 with TRBJ1-1; 7 bases fit TRBD1. The CDR3 runs to 16 residues. Germline V gene sequence: CDR1 ENHRY, CDR2 SYGVKD. The V gene end was trimmed by 0 bases and the J gene end by 6 bases; junction bases not matched to a gene: 10. CDR3 DNA: TGTGCCATCAGTGAGTCGGGAGGGGGCGGTAGTGCTGAAGCTTTCTTT. It is translated as CAISESGGGGSAEAFF.

The chain carries TRBV19 and TRBJ2-3, with D possibly matching TRBD2 (6 bases). The CDR3 has 15 residues. V was pared by 6 bases and J by 4 bases, with 17 bases between. Per the germline V gene, CDR1 is LNHDA and CDR2 is SQIVND (reference sequence). Written as DNA, the CDR3 is TGTGCCAGTAGAGTTGGCGGGATGAGTTCAGATACGCAGTATTTT. Its protein product is CASRVGGMSSDTQYF.

The rearrangement joins TRBV4-1 to TRBJ2-2; D is unresolved. Germline assignment: CDR1 MGHRA and CDR2 YSYEKL. V lost 3 bases and J 2 bases, leaving 16 bases between the germline ends. CDR3 size: 17 residues. In nucleotides, the CDR3 is TGCGCCAGCAGCCAGGCCCCAAGGGCCCTAAACACCGGGGAGCTGTTTTTT. This sequence encodes CASSQAPRALNTGELFF.

The chain uses TRBV5-4 and TRBJ1-4; the match to TRBD1 covers 8 bases. CDR3 length: 17 residues. V was clipped by 0 bases and J by 1 base; unmatched bases: 5. CDR1 and CDR2 from the germline V gene are SGHNT and YYREEE (reference sequence). CDR3 in DNA: TGTGCCAGCAGCTTGGGCTTGGGGACAGGAACTAATGAAAAACTGTTTTTT. Its protein product is CASSLGLGTGTNEKLFF.

The chain uses TRBV27 and TRBJ2-7; the D gene could be TRBD1 or TRBD2 (6 bases each). Germline loops: CDR1 MNHEY, CDR2 SMNVEV (reference sequence). This CDR3 contains 14 residues. Trimming removed 2 bases from V and 6 bases from J, with 14 bases in between. CDR3 sequence: CASSLGEGGLEQYF. For the CDR3, the DNA is TGTGCCAGCAGTTTAGGTGAGGGGGGCCTCGAGCAGTACTTC.

The chain is built from TRBV19 and TRBJ1-2, with TRBD1 as a possible D gene (6 bases). The CDR3 is 17 amino acids. Germline V gene lookup returns CDR1 LNHDA and CDR2 SQIVND (reference sequence). With 1 base removed from V and 8 bases from J, the gap between germline ends came to 23 bases. The CDR3 DNA sequence: TGTGCCAGTAGTATAGGGGGCGCCGGGCCGGGGGCTAGCGGCTACACCTTC. Translating gives CASSIGGAGPGASGYTF.

The rearrangement links TRBV13 to TRBJ2-7, with 8 nucleotides matching TRBD2. The germline V gene encodes CDR1 PRHDT and CDR2 FYEKMQ (reference sequence). After removal of 5 bases from V and 2 bases from J, the junction contained 5 bases not matched to a gene. The CDR3 is 14 residues long. The CDR3 bases are TGTGCCAGCAGCACATCGGGAGGGACCTACGAGCAGTACTTC. It specifies CASSTSGGTYEQYF.

CDR3 protein: CASSISETKEGDTQYF. For the CDR3, the DNA is TGTGCCAGCAGCATCTCTGAGACAAAGGAGGGAGATACGCAGTATTTT. The chain recombines TRBV2 with TRBJ2-3; weak D call: TRBD2 (6 bases). Per germline, CDR1 SNHLY and CDR2 FYNNEI. Trimming shortened V by 6 bases and J by 5 bases, and 21 bases separated the two germline ends. This CDR3 has 16 residues.

This chain connects TRBV7-2 to TRBJ1-1; perhaps TRBD1 as D (5 bases). The V gene's germline CDR1 is SGHTA and CDR2 FQGNSA. The CDR3 loop spans 17 amino acids. The V end was cut by 1 base, the J end by 2 bases, with 17 bases between. Here the CDR3 DNA reads TGTGCCAGCAGCTTAGTTTTTAGCGGGAGGGGCAACACTGAAGCTTTCTTT. This sequence encodes CASSLVFSGRGNTEAFF.

This chain connects TRBV9 to TRBJ2-5; 9 positions agree with TRBD1. The last part of the DNA fits TRBJ2-7 better; the J call may be wrong. CDR3 length: 16 residues. Germline assignment: CDR1 SGDLS and CDR2 YYNGEE. CDR3 protein: CASSSQGQGEGNEQYF. CDR3 bases: TGTGCCAGCAGCTCCCAGGGACAGGGAGAAGGGAACGAGCAGTACTTC.

This clone turned up a few times. V usage is TRBV5-1 and J usage is TRBJ2-3, with a possible D match to TRBD1 (6 bases). This CDR3 contains 14 residues. Germline V gene lookup returns CDR1 SGHRS and CDR2 YFSETQ. Trimming stripped 0 bases from V and 4 bases from J, with 9 bases between. The CDR3 is CASSLGWTADTQYF. CDR3 bases: TGCGCCAGCAGCTTGGGCTGGACAGCAGATACGCAGTATTTT.

The chain links TRBV4-2 to TRBJ1-6; TRBD1 matches at 10 bases. V was pared by 4 bases and J by 8 bases, with 8 bases of the junction left unmatched. The CDR3 covers 16 residues. Germline V lookup: CDR1 LGHNA, CDR2 YNFKEQ. This CDR3 reads CASSPRTGGTDSPLHF. The DNA of the CDR3 is TGTGCCAGCAGCCCTAGGACAGGGGGAACGGATTCACCCCTCCACTTT.

This chain links TRBV29-1 with TRBJ2-7, with D hard to call. Germline V gene sequence: CDR1 SQVTM, CDR2 ANQGSEA. The V and J ends lost 4 bases and 2 bases respectively, with 12 bases between them. This CDR3 contains 13 residues. CDR3 coding DNA: TGCAGCGTTGGGTTGCGGAGACCCTACGAGCAGTACTTC. It codes for CSVGLRRPYEQYF.

The chain couples TRBV7-9 to TRBJ2-1; D remains unclear. Germline-derived CDR1 and CDR2 are SEHNR and FQNEAQ (reference sequence). V lost 3 bases, J lost 0 bases, and 9 bases lay in between. The CDR3 is 15 amino acids. The CDR3 DNA sequence: TGTGCCAGCAGCTTGCGCAGAGACTCCTACAATGAGCAGTTCTTC. This gives the protein CASSLRRDSYNEQFF. The full variable domain, rest sourced from reference TRBV7-9 and TRBJ2-1, is DTGVSQNPRHKITKRGQNVTFRCDPISEHNRLYWYRQTLGQGPEFLTYFQNEAQLEKSRLLSDRFSAERPKGSFSTLEIQRTEQGDSAMYLCASSLRRDSYNEQFFGPGTRLTVL.

The V gene is TRBV4-3, the J gene TRBJ2-7; tentative D call: TRBD2 (6 bases). The CDR3 spans 15 residues. Trimming left V 0 bases short and J 2 bases short, with 11 bases between. Germline CDR1 is LGHNA and CDR2 is YSLEER. The DNA of the CDR3 is TGCGCCAGCAGCCAAGAGTACGGGAGAGCCTACGAGCAGTACTTC. Translation gives CASSQEYGRAYEQYF.

The rearrangement links TRBV5-1 to TRBJ2-1, with a weak D call TRBD2 (6 bases). V shed 4 bases and J shed 4 bases, with 12 bases lying between them. Germline V CDR1 and CDR2: SGHRS, YFSETQ. The length of the CDR3 is 14 residues. CDR3 in amino acids: CASSIWDSYNEQFF. In nucleotides, the CDR3 is TGCGCCAGCAGCATATGGGACTCGTACAATGAGCAGTTCTTC. Complete variable domain (other parts from reference TRBV5-1 and TRBJ2-1): KAGVTQTPRYLIKTRGQQVTLSCSPISGHRSVSWYQQTPGQGLQFLFEYFSETQRNKGNFPGRFSGRQFSNSRSEMNVSTLELGDSALYLCASSIWDSYNEQFFGPGTRLTVL.

This chain joins TRBV7-6 and TRBJ1-2; the match to TRBD1 covers 7 bases. The CDR3 extends over 14 amino acids. The germline V gene encodes CDR1 SGHVS and CDR2 FNYEAQ. V lost 1 base, J lost 4 bases, and 3 bases stayed unmatched. The DNA for the CDR3 is TGTGCCAGCAGCTTAGATGCAGGGGGCTATGGCTACACCTTC. Protein product: CASSLDAGGYGYTF.

V is TRBV27 and J is TRBJ1-2, with TRBD1 matching over 10 bases. This CDR3 has 14 amino acids. CDR1 MNHEY and CDR2 SMNVEV come from the germline V gene (reference sequence). J lost 8 bases, V lost 3 bases, and 6 bases had no gene match. The CDR3 region is CASSFRQGAGGYTF. In nucleotides, the CDR3 is TGTGCCAGCAGTTTCAGACAGGGGGCGGGCGGCTACACCTTC.

This chain links TRBV29-1 with TRBJ2-7; 9 bases align to TRBD2. The CDR3 covers 11 residues. J was trimmed by 7 bases and V by 4 bases; bases with no gene match: 2. Germline CDR1 reads SQVTM; CDR2 reads ANQGSEA. The CDR3 sequence: CSVALAGEQYF. The DNA for the CDR3 is TGCAGCGTTGCGCTAGCGGGGGAGCAGTACTTC.